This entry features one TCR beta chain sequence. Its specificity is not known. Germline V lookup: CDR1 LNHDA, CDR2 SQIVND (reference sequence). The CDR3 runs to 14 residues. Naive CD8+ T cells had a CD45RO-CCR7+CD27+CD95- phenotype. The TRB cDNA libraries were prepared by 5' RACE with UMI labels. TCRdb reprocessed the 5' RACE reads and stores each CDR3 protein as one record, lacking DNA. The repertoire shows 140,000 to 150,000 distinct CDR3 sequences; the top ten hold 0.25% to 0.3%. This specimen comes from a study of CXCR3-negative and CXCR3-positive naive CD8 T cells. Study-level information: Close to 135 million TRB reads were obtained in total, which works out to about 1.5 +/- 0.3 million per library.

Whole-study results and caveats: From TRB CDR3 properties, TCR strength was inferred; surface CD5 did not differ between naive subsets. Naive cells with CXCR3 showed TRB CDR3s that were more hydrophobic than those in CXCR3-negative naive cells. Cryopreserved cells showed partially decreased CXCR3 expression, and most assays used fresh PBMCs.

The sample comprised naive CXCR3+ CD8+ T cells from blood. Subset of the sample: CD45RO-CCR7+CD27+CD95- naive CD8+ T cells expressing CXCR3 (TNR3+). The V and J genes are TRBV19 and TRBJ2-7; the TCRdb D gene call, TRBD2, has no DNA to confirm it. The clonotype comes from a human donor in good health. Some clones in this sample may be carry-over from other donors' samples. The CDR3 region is CASSIFPGGDEQYF.